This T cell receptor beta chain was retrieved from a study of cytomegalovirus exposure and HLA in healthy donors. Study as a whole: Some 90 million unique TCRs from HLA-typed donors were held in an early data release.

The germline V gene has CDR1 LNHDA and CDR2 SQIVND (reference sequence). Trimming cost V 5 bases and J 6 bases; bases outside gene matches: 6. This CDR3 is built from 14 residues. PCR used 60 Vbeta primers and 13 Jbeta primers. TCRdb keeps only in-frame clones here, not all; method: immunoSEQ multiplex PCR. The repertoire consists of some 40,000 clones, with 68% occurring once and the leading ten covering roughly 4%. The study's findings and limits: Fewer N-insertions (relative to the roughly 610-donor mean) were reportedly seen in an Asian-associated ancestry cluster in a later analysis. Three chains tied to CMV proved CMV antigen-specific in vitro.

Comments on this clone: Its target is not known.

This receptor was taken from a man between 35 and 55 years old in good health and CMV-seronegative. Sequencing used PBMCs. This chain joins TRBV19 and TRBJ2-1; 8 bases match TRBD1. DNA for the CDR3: TGTGCCAGTAGTGCAGGACAGGGCCTCAATGAGCAGTTCTTC. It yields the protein CASSAGQGLNEQFF.